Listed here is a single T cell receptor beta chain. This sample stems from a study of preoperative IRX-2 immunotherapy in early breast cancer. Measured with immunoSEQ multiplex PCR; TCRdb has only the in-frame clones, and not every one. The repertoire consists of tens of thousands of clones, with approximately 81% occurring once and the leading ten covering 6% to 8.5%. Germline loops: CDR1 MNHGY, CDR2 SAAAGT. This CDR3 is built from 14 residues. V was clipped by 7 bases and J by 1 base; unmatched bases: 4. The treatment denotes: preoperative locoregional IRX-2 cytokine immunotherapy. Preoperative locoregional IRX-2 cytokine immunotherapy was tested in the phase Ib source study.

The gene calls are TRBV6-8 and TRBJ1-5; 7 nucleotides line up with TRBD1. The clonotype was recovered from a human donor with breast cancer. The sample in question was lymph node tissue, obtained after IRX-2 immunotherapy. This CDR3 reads CASKPGQSNQPQHF. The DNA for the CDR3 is TGTGCCAGCAAACCGGGACAGAGCAATCAGCCCCAGCATTTT.